This T cell receptor (beta chain) is from a study of spatial heterogeneity in lung cancer. The overall study: Fewer alpha-chain than beta-chain sequences were consistently detected.

Every molecule of TCR cDNA had its own unique molecular identifier. MiXCR was run by TCRdb on the 5' RACE reads, yielding one entry per CDR3 protein. The sample carries 13,000 or so distinct CDR3 sequences, less than 6.5% recorded once. Documented time point: sample taken at primary tumor resection. The 72 donors had untreated early-stage non-small cell lung cancer. Points from the study as a whole: Coverage of tumor T cells, by estimate, reached around 7% for alpha chains and over 12% for beta chains. The number of expanded tumor alpha and beta chains correlated with mutation number.

This clonotype ranks as medium-sized. Its antigen is still unknown. The library was designed around alpha chains, so this beta chain is a stray read whose abundance carries little weight. This receptor was obtained from a female donor with early-stage non-small cell lung cancer. Here the sequenced sample was lung tumor tissue, taken at surgery.

CDR3 amino acids: CASSYRGLDNEQFF. CDR3 in DNA: TGCGCCAGCAGCTACAGAGGACTAGACAATGAGCAGTTCTTC. This chain connects TRBV5-1 to TRBJ2-1; the match to TRBD2 covers 7 bases. This CDR3 comprises 14 residues. Germline CDR1 reads SGHRS; CDR2 reads YFSETQ. After removal of 3 bases from V and 5 bases from J, the junction contained 5 bases not matched to a gene.